The clone carrying this T cell receptor (beta chain) was counted a few times. No antigen is known for it. These data belong to a study of shared clonotypes between healthy human individuals. In the original processing: Junction-only sequences without quality scores came from ImmunoSEQ, so filtering differed. Clones were read by immunoSEQ multiplex PCR, and TCRdb kept only the in-frame ones, dropping some. The V and J calls and the clone size are those of that table, but D and trimming were determined from the DNA. Seen here are 330,000 or so clones, about 74% observed once, and the top ten hold about 9.4%. General observations from the study: In the sorted subsets, rarefaction showed sequencing was incomplete despite large depth.

Trimming pared 7 bases from V and 1 base from J, leaving 4 bases between. The germline V gene encodes CDR1 LNHDA and CDR2 SQIVND (reference sequence). CDR3 length: 11 residues. This sequence joins TRBV19 and TRBJ1-1, with no clear D. Sequencing was carried out using memory CD4+ T cells sorted from blood. Subset denoted: CD45RA-negative fraction. The clonotype was recovered from a man younger than 45 in good health. The CDR3 spells CASMWNTEAFF. The DNA for the CDR3 is TGTGCCAGTATGTGGAACACTGAAGCTTTCTTT. The full variable domain, rest sourced from reference TRBV19 and TRBJ1-1, is DGGITQSPKYLFRKEGQNVTLSCEQNLNHDAMYWYRQDPGQGLRLIYYSQIVNDFQKGDIAEGYSVSREKKESFPLTVTSAQKNPTAFYLCASMWNTEAFFGQGTRLTVV.